This T cell receptor (beta chain) was found in a study of human T cells and chemical hapten exposure. Time point indicated: patch test 3, about 24 weeks after DPC sensitization. Treatment given: therapeutic diphenylcyclopropenone sensitization with weekly scalp DPC. Blood collection happened ahead of applying each patch test. TCRdb recomputed calls from the RACE reads with MiXCR, one row per CDR3 protein. The data show roughly 90,000 distinct CDR3 sequences, 11% seen once. The V end was cut by 5 bases, the J end by 1 base, with 9 bases between. Per germline, CDR1 SGHTA and CDR2 FQGNSA. This CDR3 contains 14 residues.

Specimen: whole blood, collected in connection with sensitization to the hapten diphenylcyclopropenone (DPC). This chain links TRBV7-2 with TRBJ1-3; no clear D gene. The TCR sequence derives from a woman aged 30 to 39 with alopecia areata. Some clones in this sample may be carry-over from other donors' samples. The CDR3 nucleotides read TGTGCCAGCAGCGATGGGTCGTCTGGAAACACCATATATTTT. This encodes CASSDGSSGNTIYF.